A selection of T cell receptor beta chains follows, all from one sample in a study of blood T cells in healthy people across ages. Each CDR3 protein is one row after TCRdb ran MiXCR on the 5' RACE reads. This sample has just under 550,000 distinct CDR3 sequences, with around 24% found just once. These data also featured in a second study, about T cells of mothers and their children.

The material sequenced was blood. Receptor source: a boy between 10 and 17 years old in good health. Each CDR3 is given with its conserved first and last residue. Fields, in order: V gene, D gene, clone size, J gene, CDR3 protein, CDR3 DNA. The D gene is left open where the match is weak. Not every row has a clone size; where given, it reads once, few, many or a size class.

TRBV6-6	TRBD2	NA	TRBJ2-1	CASSREAGHNEQFF	TGTGCCAGCAGTCGGGAGGCTGGCCACAATGAGCAGTTCTTC
TRBV20-1	TRBD2	few	TRBJ2-1	CSVSGGSYNEQFF	TGCAGTGTATCGGGGGGATCCTACAATGAGCAGTTCTTC
TRBV28	NA	once	TRBJ2-1	CASSFKAEQFF	TGTGCCAGCAGTTTTAAGGCTGAGCAGTTCTTC
TRBV7-3	NA	NA	TRBJ2-3	CASSLRDGSTDTQYF	TGTGCCAGCAGCTTAAGGGACGGGAGCACAGATACGCAGTATTTT
TRBV12-3/TRBV12-4	NA	few	TRBJ1-1	CASTWGGTEAFF	TGTGCCAGCACCTGGGGGGGGACTGAAGCTTTCTTT
TRBV6-6	NA	NA	TRBJ1-2	CASSYGVWGNYGYTF	TGTGCCAGCAGTTACGGAGTTTGGGGGAACTATGGCTACACCTTC
TRBV5-6	NA	few	TRBJ1-4	CASSTPGGKGEKLSF	TGTGCCAGCAGCACTCCGGGCGGAAAAGGTGAAAAACTGTCTTTT
TRBV5-5	NA	NA	TRBJ2-7	CASSSLTYEQYF	TGTGCCAGCAGCTCCCTCACCTACGAGCAGTACTTC
TRBV12-3/TRBV12-4	TRBD2	NA	TRBJ2-3	CASSLIEGLAGGSKSTDTQYF	TGTGCCAGCAGTTTAATAGAGGGGCTAGCGGGAGGAAGTAAGAGCACAGATACGCAGTATTTT
TRBV9	TRBD1	NA	TRBJ1-2	CASSLGGGQDYGYTF	TGTGCCAGCAGCCTAGGAGGGGGACAGGACTATGGCTACACCTTC
TRBV5-6	TRBD2	NA	TRBJ2-2	CASSPDPAGDTGELFF	TGTGCCAGCAGCCCCGACCCGGCGGGGGACACCGGGGAGCTGTTTTTT
TRBV20-1	NA	NA	TRBJ2-7	CSARDKDTYEQYF	TGCAGTGCTAGAGATAAAGACACCTACGAGCAGTACTTC
TRBV9	NA	NA	TRBJ2-7	CASSVGVGTHLTYEQYF	TGTGCCAGCAGCGTAGGGGTAGGGACCCACCTTACCTACGAGCAGTACTTC
TRBV7-9	NA	few	TRBJ1-4	CASSLATGIAEKLFF	TGTGCCAGCAGCTTAGCTACAGGGATAGCTGAAAAACTGTTTTTT
TRBV28	TRBD2	NA	TRBJ2-1	CASSSPGLAGANYNEQFF	TGTGCCAGCAGTTCGCCGGGACTAGCGGGGGCCAACTACAATGAGCAGTTCTTC
TRBV5-5	TRBD1	NA	TRBJ2-7	CASSSSGTGNPEQYF	TGTGCCAGCAGCTCATCCGGGACAGGGAATCCCGAGCAGTACTTC
TRBV28	TRBD2	few	TRBJ2-1	CASSFPVETSGRVGQFF	TGTGCCAGCAGTTTCCCCGTCGAGACTAGCGGGAGAGTGGGGCAGTTCTTC
TRBV18	TRBD1	many	TRBJ1-4	CASSPRTGPLATNEKLFF	TGTGCCAGCTCCCCCCGGACAGGACCCCTTGCAACTAATGAAAAACTGTTTTTT
TRBV20-1	TRBD2	NA	TRBJ2-7	CSANPSGRTGDEQYF	TGCAGTGCTAACCCTAGCGGGAGAACGGGCGACGAGCAGTACTTC
TRBV28	NA	many	TRBJ1-1	CASSFSNTEAFF	TGTGCCAGCAGTTTCTCCAACACTGAAGCTTTCTTT
TRBV5-1	NA	few	TRBJ2-7	CASSYNDAYEQYF	TGCGCCAGCAGCTATAACGACGCCTACGAGCAGTACTTC
TRBV24-1	TRBD1	NA	TRBJ1-1	CATSDFTGAQAFF	TGTGCCACCAGTGATTTTACAGGGGCCCAAGCTTTCTTT
TRBV6-5	TRBD1	NA	TRBJ2-1	CASSYRTGGAAYNEQFF	TGTGCCAGCAGTTACCGTACAGGGGGCGCCGCATACAATGAGCAGTTCTTC
TRBV12-3/TRBV12-4	NA	once	TRBJ2-3	CASRSGGRPDTQYF	TGTGCCAGCAGATCCGGGGGCCGTCCAGATACGCAGTATTTT
TRBV4-3	TRBD2	NA	TRBJ2-7	CASSQDWPSGYYEQYF	TGCGCCAGCAGCCAAGATTGGCCTAGCGGGTACTACGAGCAGTACTTC
TRBV18	TRBD1	NA	TRBJ2-3	CASSPGQGHTQYF	TGTGCCAGCTCACCCGGACAGGGCCATACGCAGTATTTT
TRBV24-1	NA	NA	TRBJ2-6	CATTLEGDRDVLTF	TGTGCCACCACCTTAGAGGGGGACCGGGACGTCCTGACTTTC
TRBV20-1	NA	NA	TRBJ2-3	CSARDTVLNTDTQYF	TGCAGTGCTAGAGATACGGTTTTAAACACAGATACGCAGTATTTT
TRBV21-1	NA	NA	TRBJ2-6	CASSKDISGANVLTF	TGTGCCAGCAGCAAAGACATCTCTGGGGCCAACGTCCTGACTTTC
TRBV21-1	NA	few	TRBJ2-5	CASSPRNDREATQYF	TGTGCCAGCAGCCCCCGAAACGACAGGGAGGCGACCCAGTACTTC
TRBV6-2/TRBV6-3	NA	NA	TRBJ2-5	CASITDSFGETQYF	TGTGCCAGCATTACGGACAGCTTCGGGGAGACCCAGTACTTC
TRBV20-1	TRBD1	few	TRBJ2-3	CSPDRAWTDTQYF	TGCAGTCCTGACAGGGCTTGGACAGATACGCAGTATTTT
TRBV7-9	NA	few	TRBJ2-1	CASSSYPGTPYNEQFF	TGTGCCAGCAGCTCCTACCCCGGGACGCCTTACAATGAGCAGTTCTTC
TRBV29-1	TRBD2	NA	TRBJ2-1	CSVEIAGAPHNEQFF	TGCAGCGTTGAGATAGCGGGAGCTCCCCACAATGAGCAGTTCTTC
TRBV7-2	NA	few	TRBJ1-1	CASSQGTRAYTEAFF	TGTGCCAGCAGCCAAGGCACCAGGGCCTACACTGAAGCTTTCTTT
TRBV12-3/TRBV12-4	NA	NA	TRBJ2-1	CASSLRGGLDTYNEQFF	TGTGCCAGCAGTTTACGGGGAGGCCTTGATACCTACAATGAGCAGTTCTTC
TRBV4-3	NA	NA	TRBJ2-2	CASSQDGSPGGELFF	TGCGCCAGCAGCCAAGACGGGTCACCCGGAGGGGAGCTGTTTTTT
TRBV7-8	NA	few	TRBJ2-3	CASSSAGGWRLLSSTDTQYF	TGTGCCAGCAGCTCCGCCGGGGGTTGGCGGTTACTATCTAGCACAGATACGCAGTATTTT
TRBV15	NA	NA	TRBJ2-7	CAASRLPTEVYEQYF	TGTGCCGCCAGCAGACTCCCCACGGAGGTCTACGAGCAGTACTTC
TRBV27	NA	NA	TRBJ2-1	CASTVRGGGNEQFF	TGTGCCAGCACGGTCAGGGGTGGTGGCAATGAGCAGTTCTTC
TRBV4-3	TRBD2	few	TRBJ2-7	CASREGLAGSYEQYF	TGCGCCAGCAGAGAGGGACTAGCGGGGTCCTACGAGCAGTACTTC
TRBV15	TRBD1	many	TRBJ2-5	CATSTRDSQETQYF	TGTGCCACCAGCACCCGGGACAGTCAAGAGACCCAGTACTTC
TRBV20-1	TRBD2	few	TRBJ2-7	CSASRTSVYEQYF	TGCAGTGCTAGTCGGACTAGCGTATACGAGCAGTACTTC